This T cell receptor (beta chain) was sequenced in a study of blood T cell repertoires in COVID-19. Clones were read by immunoSEQ multiplex PCR, and TCRdb kept only the in-frame ones, dropping some. The profile shows just over 650,000 clones, approximately 90% of them singletons. Source material: peripheral blood. The TCR comes from a young woman with acute or convalescent COVID-19.

CDR3 in DNA: TGTGCCAGTAGTCAAAACAGGGATGGCTCCTACGAGCAGTACTTC. It specifies CASSQNRDGSYEQYF. The genes are TRBV19 and TRBJ2-7, with D possibly being TRBD1 (6 bases). This CDR3 spans 15 amino acids. Germline assignment: CDR1 LNHDA and CDR2 SQIVND (reference sequence). Trimming pared 5 bases from V and 0 bases from J, leaving 14 bases between. Full variable domain (rest looked up from reference TRBV19 and TRBJ2-7): DGGITQSPKYLFRKEGQNVTLSCEQNLNHDAMYWYRQDPGQGLRLIYYSQIVNDFQKGDIAEGYSVSREKKESFPLTVTSAQKNPTAFYLCASSQNRDGSYEQYFGPGTRLTVT.